Shown below are 19 T cell receptor beta chains from a single sample sequenced in a study of blood T cell repertoires in COVID-19. Libraries were prepared by immunoSEQ multiplex PCR; TCRdb keeps only in-frame clonotypes and omits some of them. The repertoire holds fewer than 200,000 clones, with about four fifths as singletons. Sequencing input: PBMCs or T cells enriched from blood (not recorded which). The origin of the receptors is a woman aged 50 to 65 in a cohort exposed to, infected with or recovered from COVID-19 (not recorded which).

V gene TRBV4-1 combines with J gene TRBJ2-1; TRBD1 agrees at 7 bases. Looked up from germline, CDR1 is MGHRA and CDR2 is YSYEKL. J was trimmed by 13 bases and V by 1 base; bases with no gene match: 4. CDR3 size: 12 residues. This CDR3 reads CASSQGDREQFF. CDR3 sequence (DNA): TGCGCCAGCAGCCAAGGAGACAGGGAACAGTTCTTC.

The genes are TRBV2 and TRBJ2-1; D might be TRBD2 (6 bases). CDR1 and CDR2 (germline): SNHLY, FYNNEI. CDR3 size: 14 residues. Trimming shortened V by 5 bases and J by 3 bases, and 11 bases separated the two germline ends. CDR3 region: CASSPATSYNEQFF. DNA of the CDR3: TGTGCCAGCAGTCCAGCGACTAGCTACAATGAGCAGTTCTTC. Using reference TRBV2 and TRBJ2-1 for the parts outside the CDR3, the full variable domain is EPEVTQTPSHQVTQMGQEVILRCVPISNHLYFYWYRQILGQKVEFLVSFYNNEISEKSEIFDDQFSVERPDGSNFTLKIRSTKLEDSAMYFCASSPATSYNEQFFGPGTRLTVL.

This chain links TRBV11-2 with TRBJ2-7; D is possibly TRBD1 (7 bases). The CDR3 sequence is 15 residues long. V dropped 2 bases and J dropped 4 bases, with 15 bases sitting between them. Germline CDR1 and CDR2: SGHAT and FQNNGV. In DNA, the CDR3 is TGTGCCAGCAGCTTAAGTCAGGGGGGAGTTTACGAGCAGTACTTC. It yields the protein CASSLSQGGVYEQYF.

The chain combines TRBV6-5 with TRBJ2-7; TRBD1 matches 9 bases. This CDR3 has 13 amino acids. Losses at the gene ends were 6 bases for V and 3 bases for J; bases not matched to a gene: 3. In germline, CDR1 is MNHEY, CDR2 SVGAGI. CDR3: CASRGQGDYEQYF. In DNA, the CDR3 is TGTGCCAGCAGGGGACAGGGAGACTACGAGCAGTACTTC.

V is TRBV28 and J is TRBJ1-5; 7 bases line up with TRBD1. The CDR3 spans 16 residues. V shed 6 bases, J shed 5 bases, and the junction held 13 bases outside the gene matches. Germline CDR1 is MDHEN and CDR2 is SYDVKM. CDR3 amino acids: CASSLQTDRVYQPQHF. The CDR3 DNA sequence: TGTGCCAGCAGCCTCCAAACCGACAGGGTATATCAGCCCCAGCATTTT.

V gene TRBV2 combines with J gene TRBJ1-6, with TRBD1 matching 8 bases. The V segment lost 7 bases and the J segment 5 bases; nucleotides outside the gene matches: 7. CDR1 is SNHLY and CDR2 is FYNNEI in the germline V gene. This CDR3 is 15 amino acids long. The CDR3 here is CASIDDRGNNSPLHF. The DNA of the CDR3 is TGTGCCAGCATCGATGACAGGGGTAATAATTCACCCCTCCACTTT.

This clone was seen a handful of times. This rearrangement joins TRBV19 to TRBJ1-3, with D uncertain. Between the trimmed V and J ends, which lost 5 bases and 6 bases, there was a span of 14 bases. This CDR3 has 14 residues. CDR1 and CDR2 (germline): LNHDA, SQIVND (reference sequence). Here the CDR3 reads CASSRGELENTIYF. CDR3 bases: TGTGCCAGTAGTCGCGGCGAACTCGAAAACACCATATATTTT.

This clone came up once. J is TRBJ1-2 and V is TRBV3-1 (or the pseudogene TRBV3-2); 7 bases agree with TRBD1. V lost 2 bases to trimming and J lost 4 bases; unmatched junction nucleotides: 10. The CDR3 totals 16 residues. The germline gives CDR1 LGHDT, CDR2 YNNKEL (reference sequence). DNA of the CDR3: TGTGCCAGCAGCCAAACTGGGACAGTAGGACTCTATGGCTACACCTTC. This gives the protein CASSQTGTVGLYGYTF.

This chain connects TRBV5-1 to TRBJ2-2; D is perhaps TRBD1 (6 bases). The CDR3 is made up of 17 amino acids. The V and J ends lost 2 bases and 1 base respectively, with 15 bases between them. The germline CDR1 and CDR2 sequences are SGHRS and YFSETQ. CDR3 DNA: TGCGCCAGCAGCTTAGGGCAGGGGATAATGAACACCGGGGAGCTGTTTTTT. The encoded protein is CASSLGQGIMNTGELFF.

V usage is TRBV19 and J usage is TRBJ1-1; TRBD1 matches 12 bases. Per the germline V gene, CDR1 is LNHDA and CDR2 is SQIVND (reference sequence). CDR3 length: 17 amino acids. Trimming removed 3 bases from V and 2 bases from J; junction bases left unmatched: 7. CDR3 loop: CASSMRDRGRGNTEAFF. The CDR3 region has the DNA TGTGCCAGTAGTATGAGGGACAGGGGGCGCGGAAACACTGAAGCTTTCTTT.

In its sample, this clone was seen once. The CDR3 spells CASSQDRGQGARDTQYF. The CDR3 region has the DNA TGCGCCAGCAGCCAAGATCGGGGGCAGGGGGCGAGAGATACGCAGTATTTT. This sequence joins TRBV4-1 and TRBJ2-3; TRBD1 aligns across 8 bases. Germline V gene data show CDR1 as MGHRA and CDR2 as YSYEKL. J was trimmed by 5 bases and V by 0 bases; bases with no gene match: 10. CDR3 length: 17 residues.

This clone was seen only once. The gene calls are TRBV5-4 and TRBJ2-3, with D perhaps matching TRBD2 (6 bases). Germline V gene data show CDR1 as SGHNT and CDR2 as YYREEE (reference sequence). V was trimmed by 4 bases and J by 2 bases, leaving 11 bases between them. This CDR3 region has 14 residues. The CDR3 DNA is TGTGCCAGCAGCCCGGGACTCTACACAGATACGCAGTATTTT. Its translation: CASSPGLYTDTQYF.

J is TRBJ1-2 and V is TRBV5-5; a possible D gene is TRBD1 (5 bases). Germline CDR1 SGHKS, CDR2 YYEKEE (reference sequence). There are 15 residues in the CDR3. V was clipped by 1 base and J by 7 bases, with 17 bases between them. This CDR3 reads CASSLQEGLFGGYTF. CDR3 nucleotide sequence: TGTGCCAGCAGCTTGCAGGAGGGGCTATTCGGTGGCTACACCTTC. Full variable domain (outside the CDR3, taken from reference TRBV5-5 and TRBJ1-2): DAGVTQSPTHLIKTRGQQVTLRCSPISGHKSVSWYQQVLGQGPQFIFQYYEKEERGRGNFPDRFSARQFPNYSSELNVNALLLGDSALYLCASSLQEGLFGGYTFGSGTRLTVV.

The chain recombines TRBV2 with TRBJ1-5; D perhaps matches TRBD1 (5 bases). V was pared by 6 bases and J by 8 bases, with 20 bases between. This CDR3 comprises 15 residues. Germline assignment: CDR1 SNHLY and CDR2 FYNNEI. CDR3 region: CASSAGRGNLKPQHF. CDR3 in DNA: TGTGCCAGCAGCGCAGGGAGGGGAAATTTGAAGCCCCAGCATTTT.

Concerning this clone itself: The sample holds other DNA sequences that translate to the same CDR3. J is TRBJ1-6 and V is TRBV4-3; TRBD1 might be the D (6 bases). The CDR3 is made up of 15 amino acids. In germline, CDR1 is LGHNA, CDR2 YSLEER. Between the trimmed V and J ends, which lost 3 bases and 8 bases, there was a span of 14 bases. The chain's CDR3 is CASSQEDRADSPLHF. The CDR3 DNA is TGCGCCAGCAGCCAGGAGGACAGAGCCGATTCACCCCTCCACTTT.

The chain employs TRBV28 and TRBJ1-3; TRBD1 is a possible D gene (6 bases). The CDR3 loop spans 15 amino acids. In germline, CDR1 is MDHEN, CDR2 SYDVKM. Trimming took off 6 bases at V and 4 bases at J, with 16 bases between the two ends. As DNA, the CDR3 is TGTGCCAGCAGCCCACATTACAGGGCCGGAAACACCATATATTTT. This encodes CASSPHYRAGNTIYF. Based on the CDR3 plus reference TRBV28 and TRBJ1-3, the full variable domain is DVKVTQSSRYLVKRTGEKVFLECVQDMDHENMFWYRQDPGLGLRLIYFSYDVKMKEKGDIPEGYSVSREKKERFSLILESASTNQTSMYLCASSPHYRAGNTIYFGEGSWLTVV.

The chain couples TRBV6-4 to TRBJ1-4; 7 nucleotides align to TRBD1. The germline CDR1 and CDR2 sequences are MRHNA and SNTAGT. Trimming took 6 bases from V and 8 from J; bases not matched to a gene: 6. The CDR3 contains 13 residues. The CDR3 protein is CASSHRGGEKLFF. Here the CDR3 DNA reads TGTGCCAGCAGCCACAGGGGAGGAGAAAAACTGTTTTTT.

This clone was found a few times. The chain has TRBV5-4 and TRBJ2-7; TRBD2 agrees at 14 bases. CDR1 is SGHNT and CDR2 is YYREEE in the germline V gene (reference sequence). Losses at the gene ends were 5 bases for V and 6 bases for J; bases not matched to a gene: 7. The CDR3 covers 15 residues. CDR3 sequence: CASRPGLAGEGEQYF. The CDR3 nucleotides read TGTGCCAGCAGACCGGGACTAGCGGGAGAGGGCGAGCAGTACTTC.

The chain couples TRBV9 to TRBJ2-2, with D maybe TRBD2 (6 bases). The germline V gene has CDR1 SGDLS and CDR2 YYNGEE. The CDR3 length is 15 residues. Trimming took 3 bases from V and 1 from J, leaving 10 bases between them. CDR3 bases: TGTGCCAGCAGCGCGCTCGGGAGGAACACCGGGGAGCTGTTTTTT. Amino acids: CASSALGRNTGELFF.